The 7 T cell receptor beta chains below were found in one sample sequenced in a study of shared clonotypes between healthy human individuals. Measured with immunoSEQ multiplex PCR; TCRdb has only the in-frame clones, and not every one. The sample lists a few million clones, under 95% occurring once. Sequences were obtained from naive CD4+ T cells from PBMCs. Indicated subset: CD45RA+ positively selected. The receptors here all came from a man aged 18 to 30 in good health. Some clones in this sample may be carry-over from other donors' samples.

Note on this clone: The sample has other DNA sequences that encode this CDR3 too. The genes are TRBV28 and TRBJ1-1; unclear D gene. The germline V gene has CDR1 MDHEN and CDR2 SYDVKM. Trimming cost V 6 bases and J 0 bases, with 5 bases left between them. This CDR3 region has 12 residues. The CDR3 region is CASRTLNTEAFF. The CDR3 DNA follows: TGTGCCAGCAGGACACTGAACACTGAAGCTTTCTTT.

The rearrangement uses TRBV15 and TRBJ1-2, with TRBD1 as a possible D gene (5 bases). Germline V gene data show CDR1 as LNHNV and CDR2 as YYDKDF (reference sequence). CDR3 length: 14 residues. Trimming stripped 0 bases from V and 8 bases from J, with 13 bases between. The CDR3 region has the DNA TGTGCCACCAGCAGAGATAGGGGAATTGGGGGCTACACCTTC. It translates to CATSRDRGIGGYTF.

Points on this clone: Different DNA sequences within this sample yield the same CDR3. The CDR3 loop is CASSGSSYNEQFF. The CDR3, as DNA: TGTGCCAGCAGCGGAAGTTCCTACAATGAGCAGTTCTTC. The chain employs TRBV9 and TRBJ2-1; the D is unclear. V lost 3 bases to trimming and J lost 1 base, with 5 bases between them. Germline lookup yields CDR1 SGDLS and CDR2 YYNGEE. The CDR3 length is 13 residues.

This clone was recorded once. V gene TRBV27 combines with J gene TRBJ2-2; D is ambiguous. This CDR3 comprises 13 residues. Deletions cut 6 bases from V and 6 bases from J, with 11 bases between. Germline V CDR1 and CDR2: MNHEY, SMNVEV (reference sequence). The CDR3 coding sequence is TGTGCCAGCAGAGAGTCGCTAGCCGGGGAGCTGTTTTTT. It is translated as CASRESLAGELFF.

The chain couples TRBV27 to TRBJ2-7, with D unclear. Germline V gene data show CDR1 as MNHEY and CDR2 as SMNVEV (reference sequence). Trimming took off 4 bases at V and 0 bases at J, with 7 bases between the two ends. The CDR3 covers 13 residues. The CDR3 region has the DNA TGTGCCAGCAGTTGGGCAGTCTCCTACGAGCAGTACTTC. Its protein product is CASSWAVSYEQYF.

The chain joins TRBV18 to TRBJ1-1, with a tentative D call TRBD1 (6 bases). The CDR3 is 14 residues long. V shed 5 bases and J shed 6 bases, with 16 bases lying between them. Germline V CDR1 and CDR2: KGHSH, LQKENI. The CDR3 spells CASSSTGPVPEAFF. CDR3 in DNA: TGTGCCAGCTCATCAACAGGGCCGGTGCCTGAAGCTTTCTTT.

This chain uses TRBV28 with TRBJ2-7, with 7 bases fitting TRBD1. With V trimmed by 2 bases and J by 0 bases, 7 bases remained unmatched. The CDR3 is 16 residues long. Germline V CDR1 and CDR2: MDHEN, SYDVKM. The CDR3 sequence is CASSLTGTASSYEQYF. CDR3 coding DNA: TGTGCCAGCAGTTTAACAGGGACAGCAAGCTCCTACGAGCAGTACTTC.